Sequencing of this T cell receptor beta chain was carried out in a study of control samples from healthy donors and cancer patients. Sequenced by immunoSEQ multiplex PCR; TCRdb stores in-frame clones only, minus some. The table includes 63,000 or so clones, roughly 84% detected once. The CDR3 is 15 residues long. CDR1 is SQVTM and CDR2 is ANQGSEA in the germline V gene. The ends were cut back, 6 bases at V and 7 bases at J, with 19 bases in the middle. The receptor was isolated from a man aged 45-65 years in good health. This chain links TRBV29-1 with TRBJ1-6, with D hard to call. The sample comprised blood. CDR3 residues: CSVQLGNLDNSPLHF. The CDR3 DNA reads as TGCAGCGTCCAACTCGGGAATTTGGACAATTCACCCCTCCACTTT.